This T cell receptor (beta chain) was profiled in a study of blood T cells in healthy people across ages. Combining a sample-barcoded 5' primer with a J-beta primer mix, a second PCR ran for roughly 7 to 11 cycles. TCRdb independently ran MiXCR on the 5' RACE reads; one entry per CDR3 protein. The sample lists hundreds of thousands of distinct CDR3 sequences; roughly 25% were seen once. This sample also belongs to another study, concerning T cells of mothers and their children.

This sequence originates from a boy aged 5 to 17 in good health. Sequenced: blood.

CDR3 coding DNA: TGTGCTAGTGCCTGGGGGGGAGGGCCCGGCGGGCCCCAGCATTTT. Translation gives CASAWGGGPGGPQHF. The chain uses TRBV12-5 and TRBJ1-5, with a tentative D call TRBD1 (5 bases). From germline, CDR1 is LGHNT and CDR2 FRNRAP. V shed 7 bases and J shed 9 bases, with 22 bases lying between them. The length of the CDR3 is 15 residues.